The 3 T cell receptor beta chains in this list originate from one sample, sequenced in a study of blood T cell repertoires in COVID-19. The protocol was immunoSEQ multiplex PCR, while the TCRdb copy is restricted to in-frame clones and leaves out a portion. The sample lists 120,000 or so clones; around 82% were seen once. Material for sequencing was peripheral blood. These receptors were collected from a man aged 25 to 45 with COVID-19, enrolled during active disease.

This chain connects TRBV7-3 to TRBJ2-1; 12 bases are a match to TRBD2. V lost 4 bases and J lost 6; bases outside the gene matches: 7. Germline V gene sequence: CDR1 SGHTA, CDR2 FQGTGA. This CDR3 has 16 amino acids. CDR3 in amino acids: CASSSNGGLAGNEQFF. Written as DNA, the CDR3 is TGTGCCAGCAGCTCCAATGGGGGACTAGCGGGCAATGAGCAGTTCTTC.

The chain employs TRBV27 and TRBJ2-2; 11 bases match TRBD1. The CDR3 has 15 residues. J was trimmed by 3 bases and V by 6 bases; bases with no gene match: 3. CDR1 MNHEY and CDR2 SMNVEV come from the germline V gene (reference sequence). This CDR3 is CASSRDRGDTGELFF. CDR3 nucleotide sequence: TGTGCCAGCAGCCGGGACAGGGGGGACACCGGGGAGCTGTTTTTT.

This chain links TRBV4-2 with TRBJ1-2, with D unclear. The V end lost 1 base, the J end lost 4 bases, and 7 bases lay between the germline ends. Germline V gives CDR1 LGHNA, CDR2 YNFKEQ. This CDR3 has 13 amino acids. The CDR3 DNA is TGTGCCAGCAGCCAAGTCCCCCTCTATGGCTACACCTTC. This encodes CASSQVPLYGYTF.